The clone carrying this TCR beta chain appeared a few times. Its antigen is undetermined. Trimming left V 8 bases short and J 4 bases short, with 5 bases between. The CDR3 has 10 residues. The germline gives CDR1 LNHDA, CDR2 SQIVND (reference sequence). The source of the sample is a study of cytomegalovirus exposure and HLA in healthy donors. Findings of the study overall: TCR beta chains numbering 164 were designated cytomegalovirus-associated.

Amplification used 60 Vbeta primers and 13 Jbeta primers. Here immunoSEQ multiplex PCR was the method, and the copy in TCRdb shows in-frame clones only, minus some. Counted here are around 210,000 clones, 65% to 85% occurring once; the ten biggest clones make up just under 3%. The sequenced material came from PBMCs. The J gene is TRBJ2-5, the V gene TRBV19; D ambiguous. This clonotype originated in a woman aged 30 to 39 in good health and CMV-seronegative. The CDR3 region has the DNA TGTGCCAGTGGGCGAGAGACCCAGTACTTC. Translating gives CASGRETQYF.